The 5 T cell receptor beta chains presented below share a single source sample, sequenced in a study of beta chain features in type 1 diabetes. Investigators reverse transcribed all isolated RNA, so they sequenced expressed TCRB transcripts. Some clones are missing from TCRdb's copy, which holds only in-frame ones; the method was immunoSEQ multiplex PCR. The data show roughly 180,000 clones, about 13% seen once. The specimen sequenced was central memory CD4+ T cells from blood. Receptor source: a woman under 30 in good health.

This rearrangement joins TRBV7-2 to TRBJ2-1; possible D gene TRBD2, 5 bases. V dropped 1 base and J dropped 0 bases, with 7 bases sitting between them. Per the germline V gene, CDR1 is SGHTA and CDR2 is FQGNSA. The CDR3 is 15 amino acids. CDR3: CASSLDGISYNEQFF. CDR3 bases: TGTGCCAGCAGCTTAGACGGGATCTCCTACAATGAGCAGTTCTTC.

The chain couples TRBV14 to TRBJ2-7; 12 bases match TRBD2. Germline CDR1 SGHDN, CDR2 FVKESK. This CDR3 region has 16 residues. J lost 3 bases, V lost 1 base, and 4 bases had no gene match. CDR3 DNA: TGTGCCAGCAGCCAAGCCGGACTAGCGGGAATCTACGAGCAGTACTTC. Residues: CASSQAGLAGIYEQYF.

The chain couples TRBV28 to TRBJ2-4, with D uncertain. Germline V gene data show CDR1 as MDHEN and CDR2 as SYDVKM. The V gene lost 3 bases and the J gene lost 0 bases, with 9 bases spanning the gap. The CDR3 covers 15 residues. DNA of the CDR3: TGTGCCAGCAGTTTCCAGGCTATAGCCAAAAACATTCAGTACTTC. Translating it yields CASSFQAIAKNIQYF.

A few counts support this clone. This chain connects TRBV7-9 to TRBJ2-5; D might be TRBD1 (5 bases). The CDR3 is 15 residues long. The V and J ends lost 3 bases and 0 bases respectively, with 11 bases between them. Germline CDR1 is SEHNR and CDR2 is FQNEAQ (reference sequence). The CDR3 loop reads CASSFRASYQETQYF. The CDR3 DNA sequence: TGTGCCAGCAGCTTCAGGGCCTCGTACCAAGAGACCCAGTACTTC. The whole variable domain, remainder taken from reference TRBV7-9 and TRBJ2-5, is DTGVSQNPRHKITKRGQNVTFRCDPISEHNRLYWYRQTLGQGPEFLTYFQNEAQLEKSRLLSDRFSAERPKGSFSTLEIQRTEQGDSAMYLCASSFRASYQETQYFGPGTRLLVL.

The chain combines TRBV4-2 with TRBJ2-1, with 9 bases lining up with TRBD1. The germline V gene encodes CDR1 LGHNA and CDR2 YNFKEQ. The V gene end was trimmed by 2 bases and the J gene end by 4 bases; junction bases not matched to a gene: 9. The CDR3 runs 17 residues. The CDR3 sequence is CASSQIRSGTGYNEQFF. The CDR3 DNA is TGTGCCAGCAGCCAAATACGATCCGGGACAGGGTACAATGAGCAGTTCTTC.